Sequencing of this TCR beta chain was carried out in a study of control samples from healthy donors and cancer patients. Profiling relied on immunoSEQ multiplex PCR, and the TCRdb table lists in-frame clones only, not all of them. The data hold around 100,000 clones, with about 90% observed a single time. Germline V gene lookup returns CDR1 MNHEY and CDR2 SVGEGT. This CDR3 has 12 residues. V was shortened by 4 bases and J by 8 bases, with 9 bases between the two germline ends. The origin of this receptor is a woman between 45 and 65 years old in good health. The sample comprised blood. J is TRBJ2-1 and V is TRBV6-2 or TRBV6-3; TRBD1 is a possible D gene (6 bases). The CDR3 DNA reads TGTGCCAGCAGTTTCAGGGGAGATGAGCAGTTCTTC. Protein sequence: CASSFRGDEQFF.